The clone carrying this TCR beta chain was observed a handful of times. As yet, its antigen is unknown. This entry comes from a study of CD8 T cells in ankylosing spondylitis. Study-level points and caveats: Reports of some motif variants in reactive arthritis synovial fluid and blood predate this one. From matched ankylosing spondylitis synovial fluid, disease-linked clones were reportedly recovered at significantly enriched levels.

Trimming took 7 bases from V and 8 from J; bases not matched to a gene: 15. CDR3 length: 17 residues. Quantitative molecular-barcoded 5'-RACE generated the TCR beta libraries. TCRdb analysed the 5' RACE reads with MiXCR anew, one entry per CDR3 protein. The sample yields approximately 350,000 distinct CDR3 sequences, about 20% seen once. The clonotype originates from a male donor with ankylosing spondylitis or in good health (not recorded which). Sequences were obtained from blood, either unsorted or a sorted T cell fraction (not recorded which). V is TRBV12-3 or TRBV12-4 and J is TRBJ2-3, with 13 bases matching TRBD2. The DNA of the CDR3 is TGTGCCAGCACCTCTTTGACTAGCGGGGGGCCGTCCGGTACGCAGTATTTT. Protein: CASTSLTSGGPSGTQYF.